This paragraph covers one TCR beta chain sequence. Its target is unknown. This sample was taken from a study of cytomegalovirus exposure and HLA in healthy donors. With 5 bases clipped from V and 0 bases from J, the junction kept 9 bases outside the gene matches. CDR1 and CDR2 from the germline V gene are MNHNY and SVGAGI (reference sequence). CDR3 size: 16 residues. Sequencing was performed with immunoSEQ multiplex PCR; in TCRdb, only in-frame clones are kept and a portion is missing. The repertoire includes roughly 350,000 clones, roughly 90% of them detected once, and 0.7% to 0.85% sits in the top ten. Whole-study results and caveats: In vitro work confirmed that three CMV-associated chains recognize CMV antigens. Reported performance of the classifier showed diagnosis of cytomegalovirus status with high specificity and sensitivity.

Material for sequencing was PBMCs. This rearrangement joins TRBV6-6 to TRBJ1-2, with 7 bases identical to TRBD1. This receptor was taken from a woman under 30 in good health and CMV-seronegative. CDR3 sequence reads: CASSPGTASTNYGYTF. The CDR3 coding sequence is TGTGCCAGCAGTCCCGGGACAGCCTCAACTAACTATGGCTACACCTTC.